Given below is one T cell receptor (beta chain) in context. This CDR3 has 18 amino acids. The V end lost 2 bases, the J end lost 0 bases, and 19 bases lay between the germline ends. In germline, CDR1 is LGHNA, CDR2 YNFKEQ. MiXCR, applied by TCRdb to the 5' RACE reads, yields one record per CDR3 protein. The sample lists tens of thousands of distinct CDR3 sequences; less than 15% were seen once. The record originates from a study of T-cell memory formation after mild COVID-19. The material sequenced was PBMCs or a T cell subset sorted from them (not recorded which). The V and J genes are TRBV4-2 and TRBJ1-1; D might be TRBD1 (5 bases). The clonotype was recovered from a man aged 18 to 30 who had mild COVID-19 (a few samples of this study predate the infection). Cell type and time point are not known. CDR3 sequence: CASSQRRGPFGVNTEAFF. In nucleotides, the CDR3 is TGTGCCAGCAGCCAAAGGAGGGGACCTTTCGGGGTGAACACTGAAGCTTTCTTT.